Below, 27 T cell receptor beta chains from the same sample are listed, as sequenced in a study of neoadjuvant anti-PD-1 for oral cavity cancer. The assay was immunoSEQ multiplex PCR, and TCRdb's table has in-frame clones only and misses some. The table includes 11,000 to 15,000 clones, 75% detected once. Time point meaning: after neoadjuvant nivolumab, at surgical resection. Sequenced material: PBMCs, taken after nivolumab (anti-PD-1) treatment. The origin of the receptors is a person between 40 and 80 years old with oral cavity squamous cell carcinoma.

CDR3 residues: CASSVTGTQTGELFF. DNA for the CDR3: TGTGCCAGCAGTGTAACCGGGACTCAAACCGGGGAGCTGTTTTTT. The chain joins TRBV25-1 to TRBJ2-2, with TRBD2 as a possible D gene (6 bases). The germline V and J ends were trimmed by 4 bases and 5 bases, with 14 bases remaining between them. CDR3 length equals 15 residues. Germline assignment: CDR1 MGHDK and CDR2 SYGVNS. The full variable domain, in which reference TRBV25-1 and TRBJ2-2 provide the parts outside the CDR3, is EADIYQTPRYLVIGTGKKITLECSQTMGHDKMYWYQQDPGMELHLIHYSYGVNSTEKGDLSSESTVSRIRTEHFPLTLESARPSHTSQYLCASSVTGTQTGELFFGEGSRLTVL.

This clone was picked up a small number of times. The V gene is TRBV6-5, the J gene TRBJ1-2; tentatively, D is TRBD1 (6 bases). The length of the CDR3 is 15 residues. Germline loops: CDR1 MNHEY, CDR2 SVGAGI. V lost 2 bases and J lost 2, with 12 bases in between. The CDR3 is CASSYGQGLNYGYTF. The CDR3 region has the DNA TGTGCCAGCAGTTACGGGCAGGGGCTAAACTATGGCTACACCTTC.

The chain has TRBV5-1 and TRBJ2-6; 9 bases are a match to TRBD1. The CDR3 extends over 16 amino acids. Losses at the gene ends were 6 bases for V and 1 base for J; bases not matched to a gene: 5. CDR1 SGHRS and CDR2 YFSETQ come from the germline V gene. The CDR3 coding sequence is TGCGCCAGCAAAAACAGGGGGCCGTCTGGGGCCAACGTCCTGACTTTC. This encodes CASKNRGPSGANVLTF.

This sequence joins TRBV21-1 and TRBJ2-1. TRBV21-1 corresponds to a pseudogene. The CDR3 runs to 15 residues. CDR3 nucleotides: TGTGCCAGCAGTACTCGGGCTTCGTCACACAATGAGCAGTTCTTC. Its protein is CASSTRASSHNEQFF.

The rearrangement links TRBV6-4 to TRBJ1-5, with D possibly matching TRBD1 (5 bases). This CDR3 is 14 amino acids long. Deletions cut 0 bases from V and 6 bases from J, with 9 bases between. Germline CDR1 reads MRHNA; CDR2 reads SNTAGT. The CDR3 nucleotides are TGTGCCAGCAGTGACTCGTCGGGGGGTCAGCCCCAGCATTTT. Translated, it gives CASSDSSGGQPQHF.

A few counts support this clone. The rearrangement uses TRBV7-9 and TRBJ2-5, with 12 bases matching TRBD2. Germline V lookup: CDR1 SEHNR, CDR2 FQNEAQ (reference sequence). J gave up 3 bases and V 5 bases, and 10 bases lay outside the gene matches. This CDR3 has 17 amino acids. The CDR3 coding sequence is TGTGCCAGCAGCGACAAACTACTAGCGGGGGGCGAAGAGACCCAGTACTTC. It codes for CASSDKLLAGGEETQYF.

The chain carries TRBV5-4 and TRBJ1-4; D ambiguous. Deletions cut 1 base from V and 0 bases from J, with 10 bases between. The CDR3 length is 16 residues. Germline CDR1 SGHNT, CDR2 YYREEE (reference sequence). CDR3 protein: CASSLKPRATNEKLFF. The CDR3 region has the DNA TGTGCCAGCAGCTTGAAGCCTCGGGCAACTAATGAAAAACTGTTTTTT.

The chain links TRBV5-1 to TRBJ2-7; D possibly corresponds to TRBD2 (5 bases). V lost 4 bases and J lost 6, with 17 bases in between. Per the germline V gene, CDR1 is SGHRS and CDR2 is YFSETQ. The CDR3 contains 14 residues. CDR3 in DNA: TGCGCCAGCAGCCGGGCGGACTCGTCGGGCGAGCAGTACTTC. It specifies CASSRADSSGEQYF. The full variable domain, completed using reference TRBV5-1 and TRBJ2-7, is KAGVTQTPRYLIKTRGQQVTLSCSPISGHRSVSWYQQTPGQGLQFLFEYFSETQRNKGNFPGRFSGRQFSNSRSEMNVSTLELGDSALYLCASSRADSSGEQYFGPGTRLTVT.

The rearrangement links TRBV6-1 to TRBJ2-7; D uncertain. The CDR3 length is 11 residues. From germline, CDR1 is MNHNS and CDR2 SASEGT. The V end was cut by 6 bases, the J end by 3 bases, with 6 bases between. The CDR3 protein is CASRTHYEQYF. The CDR3 DNA reads TGTGCCAGCAGAACTCACTACGAGCAGTACTTC.

The chain recombines TRBV6-1 with TRBJ2-5; D not certain. The V and J ends lost 1 base and 0 bases respectively, with 9 bases between them. CDR1 and CDR2 (germline): MNHNS, SASEGT. This CDR3 is built from 15 residues. The DNA for the CDR3 is TGTGCCAGCAGTGAAGAAGGCCCCGACCAAGAGACCCAGTACTTC. Translation gives CASSEEGPDQETQYF.

This chain links TRBV6-1 with TRBJ2-5; either TRBD1 or TRBD2 may supply D (5 bases each). The CDR3 has 13 amino acids. Germline V gives CDR1 MNHNS, CDR2 SASEGT. Trimming took off 4 bases at V and 3 bases at J, with 9 bases between the two ends. CDR3 bases: TGTGCCAGCAGTGTCGGGACGGAAGAGACCCAGTACTTC. Its protein product is CASSVGTEETQYF.

V usage is TRBV5-1 and J usage is TRBJ2-3; no clear D gene. This CDR3 has 14 residues. V lost 4 bases and J 0 bases, leaving 9 bases between the germline ends. Germline V CDR1 and CDR2: SGHRS, YFSETQ. For the CDR3, the DNA is TGCGCCAGCAGCCTATGGGGTAGCACAGATACGCAGTATTTT. This encodes CASSLWGSTDTQYF.

This sequence joins TRBV7-9 and TRBJ2-2; TRBD1 agrees at 7 bases. Germline CDR1 SEHNR, CDR2 FQNEAQ (reference sequence). V was clipped by 4 bases and J by 2 bases; unmatched bases: 1. The CDR3 consists of 14 residues. The CDR3 nucleotides are TGTGCCAGCAGCTGGGACAGAAACACCGGGGAGCTGTTTTTT. Its protein is CASSWDRNTGELFF.

V gene TRBV19 combines with J gene TRBJ2-7; D might be TRBD1 or TRBD2, each matching 5 bases. V was pared by 10 bases and J by 0 bases, with 16 bases between. The CDR3 contains 14 residues. In germline, CDR1 is LNHDA, CDR2 SQIVND (reference sequence). CDR3 residues: CATASGTSSYEQYF. The CDR3 DNA reads as TGTGCCACCGCGTCGGGGACCAGCTCCTACGAGCAGTACTTC.

The rearrangement joins TRBV14 to TRBJ2-1, with 11 bases that match TRBD2. V lost 1 base and J lost 6; bases outside the gene matches: 8. The CDR3 loop spans 17 amino acids. From germline, CDR1 is SGHDN and CDR2 FVKESK. The CDR3 sequence: CASSQVQTSGIPNEQFF. CDR3 bases: TGTGCCAGCAGCCAAGTTCAGACTAGCGGGATCCCCAATGAGCAGTTCTTC.

This clone was counted only a few times. The V gene is TRBV19, the J gene TRBJ1-2, with D possibly being TRBD1 (5 bases). From germline, CDR1 is LNHDA and CDR2 SQIVND (reference sequence). Trimming left V 3 bases short and J 7 bases short, with 9 bases between. This CDR3 is built from 12 residues. The CDR3 is CASSIRGGGYTF. The CDR3 region has the DNA TGTGCCAGTAGTATTAGGGGTGGTGGCTACACCTTC.

This clone was detected only a few times. The rearrangement joins TRBV5-1 to TRBJ2-3; 15 bases align to TRBD2. With 3 bases clipped from V and 5 bases from J, the junction kept 7 bases outside the gene matches. The V gene's germline CDR1 is SGHRS and CDR2 YFSETQ. The CDR3 consists of 17 residues. CDR3 nucleotide sequence: TGCGCCAGCAGCTCCGGGACTAGCGGGAGGATTCGAGATACGCAGTATTTT. This translates into CASSSGTSGRIRDTQYF.

V is TRBV11-2 and J is TRBJ1-2, with TRBD1 matching 7 bases. The CDR3 extends over 13 amino acids. Germline CDR1 SGHAT, CDR2 FQNNGV. The ends lost 5 bases at V and 7 bases at J; junction bases unmatched: 7. The chain's CDR3 is CASSPTTGRGYTF. As DNA, the CDR3 is TGTGCCAGCAGCCCCACGACAGGGCGTGGCTACACCTTC.

The J gene is TRBJ2-1, the V gene TRBV2, with D unresolved. The CDR3 spans 13 residues. The germline V gene encodes CDR1 SNHLY and CDR2 FYNNEI. V lost 4 bases and J 8 bases, leaving 12 bases between the germline ends. CDR3 region: CASSANSPDEQFF. DNA of the CDR3: TGTGCCAGCAGTGCCAATTCTCCGGATGAGCAGTTCTTC.

CDR3 coding DNA: TGTGCCAGCAGTGCTAGCGGGAGAAGTCGATCCTACAATGAGCAGTTCTTC. Translating gives CASSASGRSRSYNEQFF. The chain links TRBV6-4 to TRBJ2-1; 10 bases are shared with TRBD2. CDR1 is MRHNA, CDR2 SNTAGT, per germline. V dropped 4 bases and J dropped 1; count of bases not matched to a gene: 7. The CDR3 is 17 amino acids.

V and J are TRBV10-1 and TRBJ1-1, with D possibly matching TRBD1 (5 bases). Germline V gives CDR1 WNHNN, CDR2 SYGVQD (reference sequence). V was trimmed by 0 bases and J by 7 bases, leaving 9 bases between them. The CDR3 is made up of 13 amino acids. The DNA for the CDR3 is TGCGCCAGCAGTGAGTCGGGAGGGGATGAAGCTTTCTTT. Encoded protein: CASSESGGDEAFF.

The J gene is TRBJ1-3, the V gene TRBV19; TRBD1 matches at 7 bases. Germline-derived CDR1 and CDR2 are LNHDA and SQIVND (reference sequence). This CDR3 spans 14 amino acids. Trimming cost V 6 bases and J 4 bases; bases outside gene matches: 6. The CDR3 is CASRTGTEGNTIYF. The CDR3 coding sequence is TGTGCCAGTAGAACCGGGACAGAAGGAAACACCATATATTTT.

This chain uses TRBV30 with TRBJ2-7; 7 bases match TRBD1. V shed 0 bases and J 0 bases; nucleotides not matched to a gene: 8. The germline V gene encodes CDR1 GTSNPN and CDR2 SVGIG (reference sequence). The CDR3 totals 16 residues. CDR3 in DNA: TGTGCCTGGAGTGTAAGGGGGCAGGGAGACTCCTACGAGCAGTACTTC. Its translation: CAWSVRGQGDSYEQYF.

This chain links TRBV6-4 with TRBJ2-1; 12 nucleotides match TRBD2. CDR3 length: 16 amino acids. CDR1 and CDR2 from the germline V gene are MRHNA and SNTAGT. The V segment lost 2 bases and the J segment 4 bases; nucleotides outside the gene matches: 3. CDR3 bases: TGTGCCAGCAGTGACCTAGCGGGAGGGGATTACAATGAGCAGTTCTTC. Amino acid sequence: CASSDLAGGDYNEQFF.

V usage is TRBV5-6 and J usage is TRBJ2-1; 8 bases are a match to TRBD1. Germline trimming cut 1 base from V and 7 bases from J; bases unmatched to any gene: 10. The CDR3 is 16 amino acids. CDR1 is SGHDT, CDR2 YYEEEE, per germline. The CDR3 coding sequence is TGTGCCAGCAGCTTGCCGGGCAGGGGGCTAGCGAATGAGCAGTTCTTC. As protein: CASSLPGRGLANEQFF.

This sequence joins TRBV19 and TRBJ1-5; D is unresolved. CDR3 length equals 14 residues. V lost 1 base and J 2 bases, leaving 6 bases between the germline ends. From germline, CDR1 is LNHDA and CDR2 SQIVND (reference sequence). CDR3 sequence reads: CASSIAPGNQPQHF. CDR3 DNA: TGTGCCAGTAGTATAGCCCCGGGCAATCAGCCCCAGCATTTT.

This clone was counted only a few times. DNA for the CDR3: TGTGCCAGCAGCTTCGGGTGGCCCCTCTCCTACGAGCAGTACTTC. Its translation: CASSFGWPLSYEQYF. V and J are TRBV11-1 and TRBJ2-7; D is undetermined. V gave up 3 bases and J gave up 0 bases, with 12 bases separating them. From germline, CDR1 is SGHAT and CDR2 FQDESV (reference sequence). The CDR3 is made up of 15 amino acids. The whole variable domain, filled in from reference TRBV11-1 and TRBJ2-7, reads EAEVAQSPRYKITEKSQAVAFWCDPISGHATLYWYRQILGQGPELLVQFQDESVVDDSQLPKDRFSAERLKGVDSTLKIQPAELGDSAMYLCASSFGWPLSYEQYFGPGTRLTVT.